These 30 T cell receptor beta chains came from one sample sequenced in a study of blood T cell repertoires in COVID-19. The protocol was immunoSEQ multiplex PCR, while the TCRdb copy is restricted to in-frame clones and leaves out a portion. The sample records some 7,700 clones, around 90% being singletons. Input material: peripheral blood. These receptors were taken from a human donor in a cohort sampled during active COVID-19.

The chain uses TRBV5-1 and TRBJ2-7; maybe TRBD2 (5 bases). Germline CDR1 reads SGHRS; CDR2 reads YFSETQ. The CDR3 has 14 amino acids. V was cut by 3 bases and J by 6 bases, with 16 bases left in between. Here the CDR3 reads CASSSLGVGGEQYF. The CDR3, as DNA: TGCGCCAGCAGCTCCCTCGGGGTTGGAGGCGAGCAGTACTTC. Variable domain in full (rest from reference TRBV5-1 and TRBJ2-7): KAGVTQTPRYLIKTRGQQVTLSCSPISGHRSVSWYQQTPGQGLQFLFEYFSETQRNKGNFPGRFSGRQFSNSRSEMNVSTLELGDSALYLCASSSLGVGGEQYFGPGTRLTVT.

The CDR3 reads CATKGGGQSYNEQFF. As DNA, the CDR3 is TGTGCCACCAAAGGGGGGGGGCAATCCTACAATGAGCAGTTCTTC. The genes are TRBV19 and TRBJ2-1; D possibly corresponds to TRBD2 (7 bases). The CDR3 sequence is 15 residues long. Per the germline V gene, CDR1 is LNHDA and CDR2 is SQIVND (reference sequence). Trimming shortened V by 10 bases and J by 1 base, and 17 bases separated the two germline ends.

This clone was recorded once. The gene calls are TRBV10-1 and TRBJ1-2; 10 bases fit TRBD1. Germline V gene sequence: CDR1 WNHNN, CDR2 SYGVQD (reference sequence). CDR3 length: 17 residues. With 4 bases clipped from V and 1 base from J, the junction kept 9 bases outside the gene matches. The CDR3 loop is CASSASGTGAVNYGYTF. The CDR3 region has the DNA TGCGCCAGCAGTGCGTCCGGGACAGGGGCTGTTAACTATGGCTACACCTTC.

CDR3 in amino acids: CASSILPGNYEQYF. As DNA, the CDR3 is TGTGCCAGTAGTATCCTACCGGGGAACTACGAGCAGTACTTC. The chain uses TRBV19 and TRBJ2-7, with D maybe TRBD2 (5 bases). V lost 3 bases and J 3 bases, leaving 12 bases between the germline ends. CDR1 LNHDA and CDR2 SQIVND come from the germline V gene (reference sequence). The CDR3 spans 14 residues.

This clone was seen once. The V gene is TRBV27, the J gene TRBJ2-7; no firm D call. V lost 0 bases to trimming and J lost 3 bases, with 12 bases between them. The CDR3 spans 15 residues. CDR1 and CDR2 (germline): MNHEY, SMNVEV (reference sequence). CDR3 in DNA: TGTGCCAGCAGTTTATCGACCAGCGCACTCTACGAGCAGTACTTC. Translating it yields CASSLSTSALYEQYF.

CDR3 DNA: TGTGCCAGCAGCTTTCAGATAGCGGGAGACCGAAATGAGCAGTTCTTC. Translated: CASSFQIAGDRNEQFF. This chain uses TRBV7-6 with TRBJ2-1; 9 bases fit TRBD2. Germline V gene data show CDR1 as SGHVS and CDR2 as FNYEAQ. This CDR3 is built from 16 residues. The J segment lost 7 bases and the V segment lost 3 bases, leaving 10 bases of the junction unmatched.

The V and J genes are TRBV9 and TRBJ1-2, with 7 bases identical to TRBD1. Trimming took 4 bases from V and 5 from J; bases not matched to a gene: 8. The CDR3 length is 14 residues. CDR1 and CDR2 (germline): SGDLS, YYNGEE. CDR3 protein: CASSREGALYGYTF. The CDR3 region has the DNA TGTGCCAGCAGCCGCGAGGGGGCGCTTTATGGCTACACCTTC.

The chain combines TRBV11-3 with TRBJ2-1; D might be TRBD2 (6 bases). CDR1 and CDR2 from the germline V gene are SGHNT and YENEEA. Trimming shortened V by 3 bases and J by 1 base, and 10 bases separated the two germline ends. This CDR3 comprises 15 residues. DNA for the CDR3: TGTGCCAGCAGCTTGGGGCGGGGATCCTACAATGAGCAGTTCTTC. It translates to CASSLGRGSYNEQFF.

CDR3 coding DNA: TGCGCCAGCAGCGGGGACTATTACAATGAGCAGTTCTTC. This sequence encodes CASSGDYYNEQFF. This rearrangement joins TRBV5-1 to TRBJ2-1, with TRBD2 matching 7 bases. The germline V gene has CDR1 SGHRS and CDR2 YFSETQ. This CDR3 region has 13 residues. The junction had 2 bases not matched to a gene; V was cut back by 4 bases and J by 4 bases.

On this clone itself: An end of the junction differs from the germline gene, which may be a read error. The V and J genes are TRBV5-1 and TRBJ2-1; D is perhaps TRBD1 (6 bases). Germline loops: CDR1 SGHRS, CDR2 YFSETQ. The length of the CDR3 is 18 residues. CDR3 protein: CASSVRLPGHSSYIEQFF. For the CDR3, the DNA is TGCGCCAGCAGCGTGCGGCTACCGGGACACAGCTCCTACATTGAGCAGTTCTTC.

This sequence joins TRBV4-1 and TRBJ2-5; 11 bases line up with TRBD1. This CDR3 is 14 amino acids long. CDR1 MGHRA and CDR2 YSYEKL come from the germline V gene. V lost 8 bases to trimming and J lost 5 bases; unmatched junction nucleotides: 7. The CDR3 region has the DNA TGCGCCAGCGGGGACAGGGGGGTTTCTGAGACCCAGTACTTC. Its protein product is CASGDRGVSETQYF.

This chain joins TRBV28 and TRBJ1-2, with D possibly TRBD1 on 6 matching bases. The CDR3 has 16 amino acids. Trimming removed 8 bases at V and 3 bases at J, with 22 bases between. The germline CDR1 and CDR2 sequences are MDHEN and SYDVKM. The CDR3 region is CASDDWGAGGDYGYTF. DNA for the CDR3: TGTGCCAGCGACGACTGGGGTGCGGGGGGCGACTATGGCTACACCTTC.

V usage is TRBV28 and J usage is TRBJ1-5, with D possibly TRBD1 on 6 matching bases. V gave up 6 bases and J gave up 1 base, with 13 bases separating them. Germline loops: CDR1 MDHEN, CDR2 SYDVKM. This CDR3 comprises 15 residues. Here the CDR3 reads CASSLTGKSNQPQHF. CDR3 coding DNA: TGTGCCAGCAGCCTCACAGGGAAAAGCAATCAGCCCCAGCATTTT.

This chain uses TRBV10-2 with TRBJ1-2, with D hard to call. Germline V gives CDR1 WSHSY, CDR2 SAAADI. V lost 7 bases to trimming and J lost 6 bases, with 18 bases between them. The CDR3 is 14 amino acids. CDR3 in DNA: TGCGCCAGCACCTTACAACTAGCCGAAGATGGCTACACCTTC. This codes for CASTLQLAEDGYTF.

The rearrangement joins TRBV11-3 to TRBJ1-1, with D maybe TRBD1 (5 bases). The germline gives CDR1 SGHNT, CDR2 YENEEA. Trimming pared 1 base from V and 5 bases from J, leaving 14 bases between. This CDR3 has 15 residues. CDR3 sequence (DNA): TGTGCCAGCAGCTTAGTTCCACAGGCAGGGACTGAAGCTTTCTTT. Its translation is CASSLVPQAGTEAFF. Filled out from reference TRBV11-3 and TRBJ1-1, the complete variable domain reads EAGVVQSPRYKIIEKKQPVAFWCNPISGHNTLYWYLQNLGQGPELLIRYENEEAVDDSQLPKDRFSAERLKGVDSTLKIQPAELGDSAVYLCASSLVPQAGTEAFFGQGTRLTVV.

DNA for the CDR3: TGTGCCAGCAGCTCCCTTCCGGGGAGGTACGGAAACACCATATATTTT. This translates into CASSSLPGRYGNTIYF. The chain couples TRBV7-9 to TRBJ1-3; D not resolved. The V and J ends lost 4 bases and 4 bases respectively, with 17 bases between them. Germline assignment: CDR1 SEHNR and CDR2 FQNEAQ (reference sequence). The CDR3 has 16 amino acids.

J is TRBJ2-5 and V is TRBV5-4, with D tentatively TRBD1 (6 bases). V lost 2 bases and J lost 4, with 9 bases in between. Germline V lookup: CDR1 SGHNT, CDR2 YYREEE (reference sequence). The CDR3 loop spans 13 amino acids. In DNA, the CDR3 is TGTGCCAGCAGCTTTACAGGGATAGAGACCCAGTACTTC. Amino acid sequence: CASSFTGIETQYF.

The chain joins TRBV10-1 to TRBJ2-3; 8 bases match TRBD2. There are 16 residues in the CDR3. V gave up 0 bases and J gave up 6 bases; unmatched junction bases: 8. CDR1 and CDR2 (germline): WNHNN, SYGVQD (reference sequence). This chain's CDR3 is CASSESPAGVFDTQYF. As DNA, the CDR3 is TGCGCCAGCAGTGAGTCACCAGCGGGAGTATTTGATACGCAGTATTTT.

Only one count was recorded for this clone. The V call is TRBV27, the J call TRBJ1-5; 7 bases are a match to TRBD1. Losses at the gene ends were 5 bases for V and 3 bases for J; bases not matched to a gene: 7. This CDR3 is built from 15 residues. Germline V CDR1 and CDR2: MNHEY, SMNVEV (reference sequence). CDR3 in amino acids: CASSMRGPNNQPQHF. As DNA, the CDR3 is TGTGCCAGCAGTATGAGGGGGCCCAACAATCAGCCCCAGCATTTT.

This clone was seen once. An end of the junction does not agree with germline; a read error may underlie this. This chain connects TRBV2 to TRBJ2-3, with D possibly TRBD1 on 5 matching bases. Germline V lookup: CDR1 SNHLY, CDR2 FYNNEI. The CDR3 length is 11 residues. The CDR3: CASWGTDTQYF. DNA of the CDR3: TGTGCCAGCTGGGGCACTGATACGCAGTATTTT.

V is TRBV3-1 (or the pseudogene TRBV3-2) and J is TRBJ2-1, with 12 bases that match TRBD2. Germline assignment: CDR1 LGHDT and CDR2 YNNKEL (reference sequence). The CDR3 has 17 amino acids. V was clipped by 0 bases and J by 10 bases; unmatched bases: 10. This CDR3 reads CASSQDSGLAGSDEQFF. The CDR3 DNA follows: TGTGCCAGCAGCCAAGATTCCGGACTAGCGGGGTCGGACGAGCAGTTCTTC.

The gene calls are TRBV6-6 and TRBJ2-6; TRBD1 aligns across 7 bases. This CDR3 is built from 20 residues. Looked up from germline, CDR1 is MNHNY and CDR2 is SVGAGI (reference sequence). V gave up 6 bases and J gave up 4 bases; unmatched junction bases: 21. DNA of the CDR3: TGTGCCAGCAGCCTTCTCAACCCGGGACAGCCCTCCATCGGGGCCAACGTCCTGACTTTC. Translation gives CASSLLNPGQPSIGANVLTF.

The CDR3 coding sequence is TGTGCCAGCAGTGAACAGGGTCGGGAGACCCAGTACTTC. Translating it yields CASSEQGRETQYF. The rearrangement joins TRBV6-1 to TRBJ2-5, with D possibly TRBD1 on 5 matching bases. CDR3 length equals 13 residues. The V gene lost 2 bases and the J gene lost 5 bases, with 9 bases spanning the gap. The germline V gene encodes CDR1 MNHNS and CDR2 SASEGT.

This sequence joins TRBV6-6 and TRBJ2-2, with 8 bases that match TRBD1. From germline, CDR1 is MNHNY and CDR2 SVGAGI (reference sequence). This CDR3 region has 14 residues. J lost 3 bases, V lost 9 bases, and 6 bases had no gene match. In DNA form, the CDR3 reads TGTGCCAGTAGCCGGGACAGGCACACCGGGGAGCTGTTTTTT. Protein sequence: CASSRDRHTGELFF.

The genes are TRBV11-2 and TRBJ2-3; 11 nucleotides align to TRBD2. With V trimmed by 3 bases and J by 0 bases, 2 bases remained unmatched. Germline V gene sequence: CDR1 SGHAT, CDR2 FQNNGV. This CDR3 region has 16 residues. The CDR3, as DNA: TGTGCCAGCAGCTTTACTAGCGGGGGAAGCACAGATACGCAGTATTTT. Translation gives CASSFTSGGSTDTQYF.

This chain joins TRBV24-1 and TRBJ2-3, with D hard to call. The CDR3 runs to 13 residues. Germline assignment: CDR1 KGHDR and CDR2 SFDVKD. The ends were cut back, 7 bases at V and 8 bases at J, with 15 bases in the middle. CDR3 in DNA: TGTGCCACCAGCGACACCCTCCCAGCTACGCAGTATTTT. Protein: CATSDTLPATQYF.

V is TRBV19 and J is TRBJ2-2; TRBD1 agrees at 7 bases. This CDR3 is built from 15 residues. V lost 5 bases, J lost 1 base, and 4 bases stayed unmatched. Germline V gene lookup returns CDR1 LNHDA and CDR2 SQIVND (reference sequence). The CDR3 spells CASSLRTGNTGELFF. The CDR3 bases are TGTGCCAGTAGTTTACGGACAGGGAACACCGGGGAGCTGTTTTTT.

The chain uses TRBV29-1 and TRBJ2-4, with D perhaps TRBD2 (5 bases). Looked up from germline, CDR1 is SQVTM and CDR2 is ANQGSEA. The V and J ends lost 4 bases and 0 bases respectively, with 13 bases between them. The CDR3 totals 15 residues. CDR3 nucleotide sequence: TGCAGCGTTGGGGAGACACCCCTAGCCAAAAACATTCAGTACTTC. The encoded protein is CSVGETPLAKNIQYF.

The gene calls are TRBV5-1 and TRBJ2-5, with D unresolved. The CDR3 runs 13 residues. Deletions cut 3 bases from V and 1 base from J, with 7 bases between. Germline V lookup: CDR1 SGHRS, CDR2 YFSETQ. CDR3 sequence reads: CASSSSPQETQYF. Here the CDR3 DNA reads TGCGCCAGCAGCTCCTCCCCCCAAGAGACCCAGTACTTC.

The gene calls are TRBV2 and TRBJ2-1; the D gene is possibly TRBD1 (5 bases). Trimming removed 3 bases from V and 7 bases from J, with 16 bases in between. The CDR3 totals 15 residues. Per germline, CDR1 SNHLY and CDR2 FYNNEI. CDR3 nucleotides: TGTGCCAGCAGTGACAGGGCGGCAGGGAAGAATGAGCAGTTCTTC. It is translated as CASSDRAAGKNEQFF.